A single T cell receptor (beta chain) is shown here with its context. The data belong to a study of blood T cells in healthy people across ages. Primed by a sample-barcoded 5' primer and a J-beta primer mix, a second PCR proceeded for about 7 to 11 cycles. MiXCR was run by TCRdb on the 5' RACE reads, yielding one entry per CDR3 protein. Counted here are about 970,000 distinct CDR3 sequences, about 53% occurring once; the ten biggest clones make up 20% to 25%. Each sample yielded at least 5 micrograms of PBMC total RNA. The TCR was taken from a woman between 55 and 75 years old in good health. Material: blood.

CDR3 DNA sequence: TGCAGCGTTGAAGTTGCTCAGCTGGGCTACGAGCAGTACTTC. This translates into CSVEVAQLGYEQYF. V usage is TRBV29-1 and J usage is TRBJ2-7; D gene unclear. Between the trimmed V and J ends, which lost 1 base and 3 bases, there was a span of 13 bases. The CDR3 length is 14 residues. CDR1 is SQVTM and CDR2 is ANQGSEA in the germline V gene.